Shown below are 9 T cell receptor beta chains from a single sample sequenced in a study of blood T cell repertoires in COVID-19. Profiled with immunoSEQ multiplex PCR; TCRdb holds only in-frame clones, not every one. The table records under 350,000 clones, around 92% of them present only once. Sequencing was performed on peripheral blood. The receptors come from a woman in her 30s with COVID-19, enrolled during active disease.

The J gene is TRBJ1-2, the V gene TRBV5-6; no reliable D call. The CDR3 is 14 residues long. Germline V gene data show CDR1 as SGHDT and CDR2 as YYEEEE. V lost 0 bases and J lost 2, with 8 bases in between. CDR3 DNA sequence: TGTGCCAGCAGCTTGGAACCGGTAAACTATGGCTACACCTTC. It yields the protein CASSLEPVNYGYTF.

The chain joins TRBV18 to TRBJ1-6, with 8 bases aligning to TRBD1. Germline V gives CDR1 KGHSH, CDR2 LQKENI. V trimming: 4 bases; J trimming: 6 bases; junction bases outside the gene matches: 2. CDR3 length: 14 residues. CDR3: CASSRDRSNSPLHF. The CDR3, as DNA: TGTGCCAGCTCACGGGACAGGTCTAATTCACCCCTCCACTTT.

The chain is built from TRBV6-5 and TRBJ1-2; no clear D gene. With 6 bases removed from V and 6 bases from J, the gap between germline ends came to 17 bases. Looked up from germline, CDR1 is MNHEY and CDR2 is SVGAGI. This CDR3 is 14 amino acids long. The chain's CDR3 is CASRINGDLHGYTF. The CDR3 DNA sequence: TGTGCCAGCAGAATAAACGGGGATCTACATGGCTACACCTTC.

The V and J genes are TRBV4-2 and TRBJ1-2; 8 nucleotides align to TRBD1. This CDR3 is built from 14 residues. CDR1 is LGHNA and CDR2 is YNFKEQ in the germline V gene. V lost 4 bases, J lost 3 bases, and 4 bases stayed unmatched. In DNA, the CDR3 is TGTGCCAGCAGCCTCCCGGGACAGGACTATGGCTACACCTTC. Translated: CASSLPGQDYGYTF.

This chain uses TRBV19 with TRBJ1-3; D gene ambiguous. Germline V gives CDR1 LNHDA, CDR2 SQIVND (reference sequence). CDR3 size: 16 residues. V was shortened by 4 bases and J by 0 bases, with 13 bases between the two germline ends. The CDR3 is CASSTLGPSSGNTIYF. The DNA for the CDR3 is TGTGCCAGTAGTACCCTGGGCCCGAGCTCTGGAAACACCATATATTTT.

This chain links TRBV29-1 with TRBJ1-6; TRBD1 matches at 7 bases. The trim removed 7 bases at V and 9 bases at J, leaving 9 bases unmatched. Germline V gene lookup returns CDR1 SQVTM and CDR2 ANQGSEA. This CDR3 contains 13 residues. CDR3 region: CSARQGDTSPLHF. CDR3 in DNA: TGCAGCGCCCGGCAGGGGGATACTTCACCCCTCCACTTT.

J is TRBJ1-2 and V is TRBV27, with 9 bases that match TRBD1. V lost 10 bases and J lost 4; bases outside the gene matches: 7. In germline, CDR1 is MNHEY, CDR2 SMNVEV (reference sequence). CDR3 size: 13 residues. CDR3 sequence reads: CATKDRGGYGYTF. The CDR3 nucleotides are TGTGCCACTAAGGACAGGGGAGGCTATGGCTACACCTTC.

Points on this clone: The sample holds other DNA sequences that translate to the same CDR3. The chain employs TRBV6-5 and TRBJ1-5; tentatively, D is TRBD1 (5 bases). The germline gives CDR1 MNHEY, CDR2 SVGAGI. V dropped 10 bases and J dropped 7 bases, with 17 bases sitting between them. CDR3 length: 13 amino acids. DNA for the CDR3: TGTGCCACTGGGCGGGGGTCTGGACAGCCCCAGCATTTT. Translating it yields CATGRGSGQPQHF.

The chain couples TRBV5-6 to TRBJ1-1; D is unclear. This CDR3 contains 13 residues. The V gene's germline CDR1 is SGHDT and CDR2 YYEEEE. Trimming pared 0 bases from V and 0 bases from J, leaving 3 bases between. CDR3 sequence reads: CASSLGMNTEAFF. In nucleotides, the CDR3 is TGTGCCAGCAGCTTGGGTATGAACACTGAAGCTTTCTTT.